These 5 T cell receptor beta chains were sequenced from one sample in a study of shared clonotypes between healthy human individuals. Profiling relied on immunoSEQ multiplex PCR, and the TCRdb table lists in-frame clones only, not all of them. Here the sample spans millions of clones, 85% to 95% being singletons. Input material: naive CD4+ T cells sorted from blood. Subset defined: CD45RA+ positively selected. These receptors originate from a man aged 18 to 29 in good health.

This chain connects TRBV2 to TRBJ2-1; 8 bases align to TRBD1. This CDR3 contains 14 residues. Trimming took 6 bases from V and 4 from J; bases not matched to a gene: 5. The V gene's germline CDR1 is SNHLY and CDR2 FYNNEI. CDR3 nucleotide sequence: TGTGCCAGCAGACCGGGACAGGTATACAATGAGCAGTTCTTC. Its translation is CASRPGQVYNEQFF.

This clone has ten or more counts. Other DNA sequences in this specimen translate into the identical CDR3. This chain joins TRBV20-1 and TRBJ1-1; no clear D gene. CDR1 is DFQATT, CDR2 SNEGSKA, per germline (reference sequence). V gave up 3 bases and J gave up 5 bases, with 7 bases separating them. The CDR3 consists of 11 residues. CDR3 sequence reads: CSARSGTEAFF. DNA for the CDR3: TGCAGTGCTAGGAGTGGAACTGAAGCTTTCTTT.

The chain recombines TRBV11-2 with TRBJ1-6, with D uncertain. Deletions cut 5 bases from V and 6 bases from J, with 8 bases between. The CDR3 runs 13 residues. Germline loops: CDR1 SGHAT, CDR2 FQNNGV. CDR3 DNA sequence: TGTGCCAGCAGCACGGACGGTAATTCACCCCTCCACTTT. Amino acid sequence: CASSTDGNSPLHF. The whole variable domain, filled in from reference TRBV11-2 and TRBJ1-6, reads EAGVAQSPRYKIIEKRQSVAFWCNPISGHATLYWYQQILGQGPKLLIQFQNNGVVDDSQLPKDRFSAERLKGVDSTLKIQPAKLEDSAVYLCASSTDGNSPLHFGNGTRLTVT.

The V gene is TRBV6-5, the J gene TRBJ2-7; TRBD1 aligns across 7 bases. The CDR3 is made up of 15 amino acids. V shed 4 bases, J shed 5 bases, and the junction held 11 bases outside the gene matches. CDR1 and CDR2 (germline): MNHEY, SVGAGI. The CDR3 DNA reads TGTGCCAGCAGTTCTAGGGGGCTGGGGGTCGACGAGCAGTACTTC. Its protein is CASSSRGLGVDEQYF.

V usage is TRBV5-1 and J usage is TRBJ2-2; no clear D gene. Deletions cut 4 bases from V and 5 bases from J, with 9 bases between. Germline V lookup: CDR1 SGHRS, CDR2 YFSETQ. CDR3 length equals 13 residues. Here the CDR3 DNA reads TGCGCCAGCAGCATGGACCCAACCGGGGAGCTGTTTTTT. Its translation: CASSMDPTGELFF.